Listed below are T cell receptor beta chains from one sample, sequenced in a study of vaccination and CD4 T cells after COVID-19. TCRdb re-called the PCR reads through MiXCR, storing one row per CDR3 protein. The data show about 15,000 distinct CDR3 sequences, with roughly 58% seen just once and 12% held by the top ten. These receptors lack a known antigen. The specimen sequenced was CD4+ T cells from blood, cultured in vitro. These receptors were taken from a human donor who had recovered from COVID-19. CDR3s leave out the opening cysteine and the closing phenylalanine or tryptophan. Fields, in order: V gene, CDR3 protein.

V: TRBV5-4
CDR3: ASSLEIGRAGYT

V: TRBV20-1
CDR3: SAPPEGLNYGYT

V: TRBV20-1
CDR3: SASPGNIQY

V: TRBV28
CDR3: ASQGGQESQYGYT

V: TRBV7-9
CDR3: ASSYHRGTAANEQF

V: TRBV20-1
CDR3: SAKGAMNTEAF

V: TRBV6-2/TRBV6-3
CDR3: ASSYSGVAFGQMNTEAF

V: TRBV28
CDR3: ASSLIDFGGKETQY

V: TRBV20-1
CDR3: SARALASTDTQY

V: TRBV10-1
CDR3: ASSGGGLDGRYEQF

V: TRBV23-1
CDR3: ASSQRTGMGNTEAF

V: TRBV27
CDR3: ASSPLTSGTGTDTQY

V: TRBV7-5
CDR3: ISVSEAPTNQPQH

V: TRBV11-3
CDR3: ASSSGAGTQETQY

V: TRBV15
CDR3: ATSPGANYGYT

V: TRBV5-4
CDR3: ASSQGTSTEAF

V: TRBV25-1
CDR3: ASKPGGQETQY

V: TRBV10-3
CDR3: AISESVAGVRTKNIQY

V: TRBV6-1
CDR3: ASSESGGYTIY

V: TRBV7-6
CDR3: ASSRRQGVYNSPLH

V: TRBV28
CDR3: AGGLAGNTDTQY

V: TRBV20-1
CDR3: SAGGTGNSEQY

V: TRBV12-3/TRBV12-4
CDR3: ASSLIMAGNTEAF

V: TRBV11-3
CDR3: ASTTTRGTDTQY

V: TRBV24-1
CDR3: ATSDFKAGGYTGELF

V: TRBV5-4
CDR3: ASRPGGTNAEAF

V: TRBV12-3/TRBV12-4
CDR3: ASSFDTPTGYGYT

V: TRBV20-1
CDR3: SASDPLRTLPTDTQY

V: TRBV6-1
CDR3: ASLSYNEQF

V: TRBV7-9
CDR3: ASSLGGWGRASVETDTQY

V: TRBV2
CDR3: ASRTGLLSSYEQY

V: TRBV20-1
CDR3: SASPDVDTQY

V: TRBV6-2/TRBV6-3
CDR3: ASSIDTEAF